Shown below are 17 T cell receptor beta chains from a single sample sequenced in a study of T cells in Graves' hyperthyroidism and ophthalmopathy. Researchers took RNA transcripts and amplified the TCR beta CDR3 regions from them. HTBI primers were the set used in a first-round RT-PCR of the TCR CDR3. TCRdb reanalysed the multiplex PCR reads using MiXCR and keeps one entry per CDR3 protein. The table lists about 380,000 distinct CDR3 sequences, about 13% of them singletons, with about a fifth in the top ten. The sample comprised blood. All receptors derive from a young man with Graves' hyperthyroidism that later progressed to Graves' ophthalmopathy.

The rearrangement links TRBV5-1 to TRBJ1-2; 11 bases are a match to TRBD1. V gave up 1 base and J gave up 8 bases; unmatched junction bases: 7. Germline CDR1 reads SGHRS; CDR2 reads YFSETQ. This CDR3 contains 15 residues. CDR3 protein: CASSLTGTGGRGYTF. CDR3 bases: TGCGCCAGCAGCTTGACCGGGACAGGGGGTCGAGGCTACACCTTC.

The table lists this clonotype with many counts. The chain joins TRBV28 to TRBJ1-6; TRBD1 is a possible D gene (5 bases). CDR1 MDHEN and CDR2 SYDVKM come from the germline V gene. V was cut by 5 bases and J by 0 bases, with 14 bases left in between. The CDR3 contains 17 residues. CDR3 region: CASSKGAGSSYNSPLHF. The CDR3 coding sequence is TGTGCCAGCAGTAAAGGGGCGGGCAGCTCCTATAATTCACCCCTCCACTTT.

This clonotype was observed at least ten times. The V and J genes are TRBV20-1 and TRBJ2-1; 7 bases line up with TRBD2. The V gene's germline CDR1 is DFQATT and CDR2 SNEGSKA (reference sequence). CDR3 length: 13 residues. V was pared by 6 bases and J by 5 bases, with 7 bases of the junction left unmatched. The CDR3 sequence: CSAPRRGNNEQFF. The CDR3 coding sequence is TGCAGTGCCCCCAGGCGGGGGAACAATGAGCAGTTCTTC.

This clonotype was seen repeatedly, ten times or more. The genes are TRBV28 and TRBJ2-1; perhaps TRBD1 as D (6 bases). V lost 6 bases to trimming and J lost 4 bases, with 13 bases between them. Germline V gives CDR1 MDHEN, CDR2 SYDVKM. This CDR3 has 14 residues. This CDR3 is CASSPGTTYNEQFF. CDR3 bases: TGTGCCAGCAGCCCAGGGACAACTTACAATGAGCAGTTCTTC.

This chain uses TRBV19 with TRBJ2-5, with D unclear. CDR1 is LNHDA and CDR2 is SQIVND in the germline V gene (reference sequence). V was cut by 1 base and J by 1 base, with 7 bases left in between. This CDR3 is 14 amino acids long. CDR3 residues: CASSIGRSQETQYF. The CDR3 nucleotides are TGTGCCAGTAGTATAGGGCGGAGCCAAGAGACCCAGTACTTC.

This clonotype has ten or more counts. CDR3 coding DNA: TGTGCCTGGAGTGTAAAATCCACTGAAGCTTTCTTT. It yields the protein CAWSVKSTEAFF. The chain couples TRBV30 to TRBJ1-1; D gene uncertain. Per the germline V gene, CDR1 is GTSNPN and CDR2 is SVGIG (reference sequence). The CDR3 runs to 12 residues. V shed 0 bases and J shed 4 bases, with 6 bases lying between them.

This clonotype came up many times. The rearrangement links TRBV7-2 to TRBJ2-7; 12 bases are a match to TRBD2. With 6 bases clipped from V and 2 bases from J, the junction kept 2 bases outside the gene matches. Per the germline V gene, CDR1 is SGHTA and CDR2 is FQGNSA. There are 14 residues in the CDR3. CDR3 bases: TGTGCCAGCAGTCGGACTAGCGGGGCCTACGAGCAGTACTTC. Protein: CASSRTSGAYEQYF. The full variable domain, rest sourced from reference TRBV7-2 and TRBJ2-7, is GAGVSQSPSNKVTEKGKDVELRCDPISGHTALYWYRQSLGQGLEFLIYFQGNSAPDKSGLPSDRFSAERTGGSVSTLTIQRTQQEDSAVYLCASSRTSGAYEQYFGPGTRLTVT.

V gene TRBV7-2 combines with J gene TRBJ2-3, with D perhaps TRBD1 (6 bases). CDR1 is SGHTA and CDR2 is FQGNSA in the germline V gene. The CDR3 spans 14 residues. V lost 5 bases to trimming and J lost 4 bases, with 13 bases between them. The CDR3 loop is CASSEQGSSDTQYF. The CDR3 DNA sequence: TGTGCCAGCAGCGAACAGGGTTCGTCAGATACGCAGTATTTT.

This clonotype was seen more than once but under ten times. V gene TRBV12-3 or TRBV12-4 combines with J gene TRBJ1-5; D uncertain. The CDR3 totals 15 residues. V shed 5 bases and J shed 0 bases, with 11 bases lying between them. The chain's CDR3 is CASSKAGYSNQPQHF. In DNA form, the CDR3 reads TGTGCCAGCAGTAAAGCGGGCTATAGCAATCAGCCCCAGCATTTT.

This clonotype was observed once. This may be a read error, as it is one base from a much larger clone. This rearrangement joins TRBV12-3 or TRBV12-4 to TRBJ2-5; 11 positions match TRBD2. This CDR3 is built from 17 residues. This CDR3 reads CAGSLRVAGGKLETQYF. The CDR3 DNA reads TGTGCCGGCAGTCTCCGGGTAGCGGGGGGGAAATTGGAGACCCAGTACTTC.

This clonotype has ten or more counts. The chain carries TRBV10-1 and TRBJ2-3; perhaps D is TRBD1 or TRBD2 (6 bases each). Trimming removed 0 bases at V and 4 bases at J, with 11 bases between. CDR3 length: 15 amino acids. From germline, CDR1 is WNHNN and CDR2 SYGVQD (reference sequence). The CDR3 loop is CASSESKGGADTQYF. The CDR3 DNA follows: TGCGCCAGCAGTGAGTCGAAGGGGGGCGCAGATACGCAGTATTTT.

This clonotype has only a few counts. No conserved phenylalanine or tryptophan ends this CDR3, so it is likely a read error. The rearrangement uses TRBV2 and TRBJ1-4; 8 nucleotides match TRBD1. There are 15 residues in the CDR3. CDR1 SNHLY and CDR2 FYNNEI come from the germline V gene. With 4 bases clipped from V and 3 bases from J, the junction kept 4 bases outside the gene matches. The DNA of the CDR3 is TGTGCCAGCAGTGTGCAGGGGGCGTCTAATGAAAAACTGTTTTCT. Translating gives CASSVQGASNEKLFS.

As concerns this clonotype: Given a much more abundant clone one base away, this may be a read error. This is likely a read error, given that the CDR3 carries no conserved phenylalanine or tryptophan at its end. The chain combines TRBV28 with TRBJ1-3; D is undetermined. CDR1 MDHEN and CDR2 SYDVKM come from the germline V gene. Trimming pared 3 bases from V and 4 bases from J, leaving 10 bases between. The CDR3 is 14 residues long. The CDR3 nucleotides are TGTGCCAGCAGTTTGGCCGGCCGAGGAAACACCATATATTCT. Amino acid sequence: CASSLAGRGNTIYS.

For this clonotype: With a much larger clone just one base away, this may be a read error. The chain links TRBV7-2 to TRBJ1-5; the D gene is possibly TRBD1 (6 bases). With 3 bases removed from V and 7 bases from J, the gap between germline ends came to 13 bases. The CDR3 loop spans 14 amino acids. The V gene's germline CDR1 is SGHTA and CDR2 FQGNSA. The CDR3 is CASSLGQSGQPQHF. The CDR3 nucleotides read TGTGCCAGCAGCTTGGGACAAAGTGGGCAGCCCCAGCATTTT. The variable domain in full, completed from reference TRBV7-2 and TRBJ1-5, reads GAGVSQSPSNKVTEKGKDVELRCDPISGHTALYWYRQSLGQGLEFLIYFQGNSAPDKSGLPSDRFSAERTGGSVSTLTIQRTQQEDSAVYLCASSLGQSGQPQHFGDGTRLSIL.

This clonotype was detected only a few times. The chain uses TRBV6-5 and TRBJ2-5, with D tentatively TRBD1 (6 bases). The germline V and J ends were trimmed by 2 bases and 4 bases, with 14 bases remaining between them. The CDR3 extends over 15 amino acids. Per the germline V gene, CDR1 is MNHEY and CDR2 is SVGAGI. The CDR3 DNA is TGTGCCAGCAGTTACGGGGGCCCGAGAGGAGAGACCCAGTACTTC. Protein: CASSYGGPRGETQYF.

The CDR3 region has the DNA TGTGCCATCAGTGACACTGAGCGGGGCCTAGGGGAGCAGTTCTTC. As protein: CAISDTERGLGEQFF. The chain links TRBV10-3 to TRBJ2-1, with 7 positions matching TRBD2. Germline CDR1 ENHRY, CDR2 SYGVKD. The CDR3 length is 15 residues. The V gene end was trimmed by 3 bases and the J gene end by 10 bases; junction bases not matched to a gene: 12.

Ten or more counts support this clonotype. This chain connects TRBV19 to TRBJ1-5, with no clear D. V was shortened by 5 bases and J by 1 base, with 18 bases between the two germline ends. CDR1 and CDR2 from the germline V gene are LNHDA and SQIVND (reference sequence). The CDR3 sequence is 17 residues long. The CDR3 bases are TGTGCCAGTAGTCCTTCGCGGGTATTGGGAAGCAATCAGCCCCAGCATTTT. It codes for CASSPSRVLGSNQPQHF.